The 27 T cell receptor beta chains in this list originate from one sample, sequenced in a study of human T cells and chemical hapten exposure. The study's library attached unique molecular identifiers to single cDNA molecules. Each CDR3 protein is one row after TCRdb ran MiXCR on the reads. The table shows around 120,000 distinct CDR3 sequences, with over 6.5% occurring only once. Total RNA was isolated from whole blood that had not been fractionated. The sequencing sample was made of whole blood. The origin of the receptors is a human donor in good health. Some clones in this sample may be carry-over from other donors' samples.

This clonotype was observed a handful of times. This chain uses TRBV6-2 or TRBV6-3 with TRBJ2-2; the match to TRBD2 covers 9 bases. Trimming at V came to 6 bases and at J to 3 bases, leaving 5 bases not matched to a gene. Germline loops: CDR1 MNHEY, CDR2 SVGEGT. The CDR3 runs 15 residues. This CDR3 is CASRSGGPYTGELFF. Written as DNA, the CDR3 is TGTGCCAGCAGGAGCGGGGGGCCCTACACCGGGGAGCTGTTTTTT.

This clonotype showed up just a few times. The J gene is TRBJ1-1, the V gene TRBV9, with 7 bases aligning to TRBD1. This CDR3 spans 12 amino acids. J lost 11 bases, V lost 2 bases, and 6 bases had no gene match. Germline V CDR1 and CDR2: SGDLS, YYNGEE. This CDR3 reads CASSVSGGAAFF. Written as DNA, the CDR3 is TGTGCCAGCAGCGTTTCAGGGGGGGCCGCTTTCTTT.

This clonotype was observed at least ten times. The chain links TRBV9 to TRBJ1-6; D may be TRBD1 (6 bases). Trimming took off 3 bases at V and 0 bases at J, with 16 bases between the two ends. Germline V gene lookup returns CDR1 SGDLS and CDR2 YYNGEE. This CDR3 has 18 amino acids. The CDR3 DNA reads TGTGCCAGCAGCGCGACCGGGACACCAAGCTCCTATAATTCACCCCTCCACTTT. Amino acid sequence: CASSATGTPSSYNSPLHF.

J is TRBJ2-7 and V is TRBV25-1, with D possibly matching TRBD2 (5 bases). Trimming removed 2 bases from V and 5 bases from J, with 13 bases in between. This CDR3 is 14 amino acids long. Germline CDR1 is MGHDK and CDR2 is SYGVNS. In DNA, the CDR3 is TGTGCCAGCAGTGAAGGAGGAGAGCCTAACGAGCAGTACTTC. It translates to CASSEGGEPNEQYF.

This clonotype has at least ten counts. The chain uses TRBV21-1 and TRBJ2-3; the table's TRBD2 call for D was not verified on the DNA. TRBV21-1 is a recognized pseudogene. The CDR3 runs 18 residues. CDR3 coding DNA: TGTGCCAGCAGCACCGGACTAGCGGGAGAGTTCAGCACAGATACGCAGTATTTT. This codes for CASSTGLAGEFSTDTQYF.

This clonotype was counted a few times. The chain joins TRBV16 to TRBJ1-2; TRBD1 might be the D (5 bases). The CDR3 runs 14 residues. Trimming cost V 0 bases and J 0 bases, with 5 bases left between them. Germline V gives CDR1 KGHSY, CDR2 FQNENV. The CDR3: CASSQSTANYGYTF. In DNA form, the CDR3 reads TGTGCCAGCAGCCAATCGACAGCTAACTATGGCTACACCTTC.

The table lists this clonotype with many counts. The chain carries TRBV7-2 and TRBJ2-3, with 7 bases that match TRBD2. V lost 5 bases, J lost 3 bases, and 5 bases stayed unmatched. The length of the CDR3 is 14 residues. Germline V gives CDR1 SGHTA, CDR2 FQGNSA. CDR3 DNA: TGTGCCAGCAGCAAGGCACTAGCGACAGATACGCAGTATTTT. Translating it yields CASSKALATDTQYF.

There are many counts of this clonotype. The chain couples TRBV7-2 to TRBJ1-2, with D tentatively TRBD1 (5 bases). The CDR3 spans 16 residues. V lost 6 bases, J lost 8 bases, and 25 bases lay in between. CDR1 is SGHTA and CDR2 is FQGNSA in the germline V gene. DNA for the CDR3: TGTGCCAGCAGTTCTCCCAACGTACAGGTCATCGGGGGCTACACCTTC. Encoded protein: CASSSPNVQVIGGYTF.

This clonotype was detected only a few times. The V gene is TRBV2, the J gene TRBJ2-2; the D is unclear. The CDR3 totals 13 residues. CDR1 SNHLY and CDR2 FYNNEI come from the germline V gene. The V end was cut by 7 bases, the J end by 5 bases, with 11 bases between. The CDR3: CASKWAETGELFF. In nucleotides, the CDR3 is TGTGCCAGCAAGTGGGCCGAGACCGGGGAGCTGTTTTTT.

This clonotype was seen more than once but under ten times. This chain connects TRBV20-1 to TRBJ2-1, with D tentatively TRBD1 or TRBD2 (6 bases each). Germline assignment: CDR1 DFQATT and CDR2 SNEGSKA (reference sequence). The germline V and J ends were trimmed by 0 bases and 3 bases, with 12 bases remaining between them. The CDR3 extends over 15 amino acids. CDR3 protein: CSARERGDFYNEQFF. The CDR3 DNA reads TGCAGTGCTAGAGAAAGGGGGGACTTCTACAATGAGCAGTTCTTC.

The table lists this clonotype with many counts. The chain links TRBV7-2 to TRBJ2-5; the D is unclear. Germline assignment: CDR1 SGHTA and CDR2 FQGNSA. V was clipped by 4 bases and J by 5 bases, with 20 bases between them. The CDR3 has 16 residues. The CDR3 DNA sequence: TGTGCCAGCAGCTCCGACGGACCGTCCGTGCGGGAGACCCAGTACTTC. Translation: CASSSDGPSVRETQYF. Looking up the rest from reference TRBV7-2 and TRBJ2-5 gives the full variable domain: GAGVSQSPSNKVTEKGKDVELRCDPISGHTALYWYRQSLGQGLEFLIYFQGNSAPDKSGLPSDRFSAERTGGSVSTLTIQRTQQEDSAVYLCASSSDGPSVRETQYFGPGTRLLVL.

The rearrangement uses TRBV29-1 and TRBJ1-1; D gene ambiguous. Germline V gene data show CDR1 as SQVTM and CDR2 as ANQGSEA. V was pared by 4 bases and J by 7 bases, with 10 bases between. The CDR3 runs 11 residues. The CDR3 DNA reads as TGCAGCGTTGCGGACTCAAGTGAAGCTTTCTTT. The encoded protein is CSVADSSEAFF.

The chain uses TRBV29-1 and TRBJ2-7, with 9 bases that match TRBD1. Germline CDR1 and CDR2: SQVTM and ANQGSEA. This CDR3 has 13 amino acids. V gave up 4 bases and J gave up 2 bases; unmatched junction bases: 3. CDR3 amino acids: CSVGTGDTYEQYF. CDR3 in DNA: TGCAGCGTTGGGACAGGGGACACCTACGAGCAGTACTTC.

The chain couples TRBV6-1 to TRBJ2-7; TRBD2 matches at 9 bases. CDR3 length: 15 residues. With V trimmed by 5 bases and J by 0 bases, 5 bases remained unmatched. Per germline, CDR1 MNHNS and CDR2 SASEGT. CDR3 protein: CASSLAGAPSYEQYF. In DNA, the CDR3 is TGTGCCAGCAGTTTAGCGGGAGCCCCCTCCTACGAGCAGTACTTC.

This clonotype was seen ten or more times. The chain carries TRBV7-6 and TRBJ2-7; TRBD1 aligns across 9 bases. Germline V gene lookup returns CDR1 SGHVS and CDR2 FNYEAQ. There are 19 residues in the CDR3. The V and J ends lost 5 bases and 3 bases, in that order; junction bases with no gene match: 20. CDR3 in DNA: TGTGCCAGCAGCCTCTTATCAGGGAGCCCGGGACAGGGTTTCTACGAGCAGTACTTC. Translating it yields CASSLLSGSPGQGFYEQYF.

On this clonotype: A much larger clonotype is one base distant, so this may be a read error. The J gene is TRBJ2-7, the V gene TRBV7-2; D might be TRBD2 (5 bases). The CDR3 has 14 amino acids. Germline lookup yields CDR1 SGHTA and CDR2 FQGNSA. V lost 4 bases and J lost 4, with 14 bases in between. In nucleotides, the CDR3 is TGTGCCAGCAGCTCGCCTAGCTTAGGGTACGAGCAGTACTTC. It codes for CASSSPSLGYEQYF.

This clonotype was found many times. V usage is TRBV20-1 and J usage is TRBJ1-2; D call uncertain. Germline CDR1 DFQATT, CDR2 SNEGSKA (reference sequence). The CDR3 spans 11 residues. V shed 3 bases and J shed 2 bases, with 4 bases lying between them. CDR3 sequence reads: CSARENYGYTF. CDR3 DNA: TGCAGTGCTAGGGAGAACTATGGCTACACCTTC.

This clonotype came up many times. V and J are TRBV19 and TRBJ2-3, with D unresolved. V lost 0 bases to trimming and J lost 1 base, with 11 bases between them. There are 16 residues in the CDR3. The germline gives CDR1 LNHDA, CDR2 SQIVND (reference sequence). The CDR3 spells CASSIDDQSGTDTQYF. Written as DNA, the CDR3 is TGTGCCAGTAGTATAGACGATCAGTCAGGCACAGATACGCAGTATTTT.

This clonotype showed up just a few times. The V call is TRBV6-6, the J call TRBJ2-2, with TRBD1 identical over 9 bases. The CDR3 is 16 residues long. V trimming: 4 bases; J trimming: 4 bases; junction bases outside the gene matches: 7. Germline V gives CDR1 MNHNY, CDR2 SVGAGI (reference sequence). The CDR3 DNA sequence: TGTGCCAGCAGTTCACCGGGACAGGGTGGCACCGGGGAGCTGTTTTTT. Residues: CASSSPGQGGTGELFF.

Concerning this clonotype: Since a much larger clone is just one base distant, this may be a read error. The chain employs TRBV5-5 and TRBJ2-2; D is perhaps TRBD2 (6 bases). Germline CDR1 SGHKS, CDR2 YYEKEE (reference sequence). The CDR3 extends over 16 amino acids. V was clipped by 4 bases and J by 0 bases, with 13 bases between them. The CDR3 coding sequence is TGTGCCAGCAGCCCCGGACGGGACTCGAACACCGGGGAGCTGTTTTTT. Translated: CASSPGRDSNTGELFF.

The V and J genes are TRBV20-1 and TRBJ1-1, with unresolved D. CDR3 length: 13 amino acids. The germline CDR1 and CDR2 sequences are DFQATT and SNEGSKA (reference sequence). The V and J ends lost 7 bases and 5 bases respectively, with 17 bases between them. The CDR3 region is CSVISQSGTEAFF. The CDR3 DNA sequence: TGCAGTGTCATCTCTCAGTCGGGGACTGAAGCTTTCTTT.

Only a few counts were recorded for this clonotype. This chain joins TRBV9 and TRBJ1-6; D remains unclear. Germline V CDR1 and CDR2: SGDLS, YYNGEE. The CDR3 is 15 amino acids. Trimming pared 0 bases from V and 6 bases from J, leaving 10 bases between. The CDR3 loop is CASSVGGLLNSPLHF. The DNA of the CDR3 is TGTGCCAGCAGCGTAGGAGGCTTACTTAATTCACCCCTCCACTTT.

The chain uses TRBV29-1 and TRBJ2-7; 8 bases fit TRBD1. The J segment lost 6 bases and the V segment lost 5 bases, leaving 3 bases of the junction unmatched. The CDR3 is made up of 11 amino acids. The germline V gene encodes CDR1 SQVTM and CDR2 ANQGSEA. Written as DNA, the CDR3 is TGCAGCGTTTTGACAGGGGTCGAGCAGTACTTC. This codes for CSVLTGVEQYF.

The V and J genes are TRBV28 and TRBJ2-7, with a possible D match to TRBD2 (6 bases). V was pared by 3 bases and J by 2 bases, with 11 bases between. CDR1 and CDR2 from the germline V gene are MDHEN and SYDVKM. The CDR3 totals 14 residues. The CDR3: CASSFGGNTYEQYF. CDR3 nucleotide sequence: TGTGCCAGCAGTTTTGGGGGGAACACCTACGAGCAGTACTTC.

This clonotype has a count of ten or more. The chain couples TRBV6-5 to TRBJ1-5; no firm D call. CDR1 is MNHEY and CDR2 is SVGAGI in the germline V gene. V lost 2 bases, J lost 3 bases, and 11 bases lay in between. This CDR3 region has 15 residues. The CDR3, as DNA: TGTGCCAGCAGTTACAGTGCAGAACCCAATCAGCCCCAGCATTTT. Amino acids: CASSYSAEPNQPQHF.

This clonotype occurred a few times. This chain links TRBV6-1 with TRBJ2-2, with 7 bases that match TRBD2. Germline trimming cut 10 bases from V and 4 bases from J; bases unmatched to any gene: 3. Germline V gene lookup returns CDR1 MNHNS and CDR2 SASEGT. The CDR3 loop spans 12 amino acids. This chain's CDR3 is CATPGGTGELFF. The CDR3 DNA follows: TGTGCCACCCCGGGGGGCACCGGGGAGCTGTTTTTT.

This sequence joins TRBV10-3 and TRBJ2-1; the D gene could be TRBD1 or TRBD2 (5 bases each). V lost 10 bases and J 4 bases, leaving 17 bases between the germline ends. CDR1 ENHRY and CDR2 SYGVKD come from the germline V gene. The CDR3 has 14 amino acids. DNA of the CDR3: TGTGCCACCAGGGACGAAATGGGATACAATGAGCAGTTCTTC. It encodes CATRDEMGYNEQFF.